This TCR beta chain derives from a study of blood T cell repertoires in COVID-19. Whole-study context: The United States, Italy and Spain provided the acute and convalescent COVID-19 samples.

Assay used: immunoSEQ multiplex PCR; TCRdb lists only in-frame clones, some missing. The sample gives about 300,000 clones, 80% to 90% of which show up once; 0.95% to 1.5% is in the top ten. The CDR3 has 15 amino acids. The V segment lost 4 bases and the J segment 5 bases; nucleotides outside the gene matches: 9. Germline CDR1 SGHNT, CDR2 YYREEE (reference sequence). Sequenced sample: peripheral blood. V and J are TRBV5-4 and TRBJ2-5; TRBD1 agrees at 9 bases. The TCR sequence derives from a woman aged 50 to 60 with acute or convalescent COVID-19. The CDR3 sequence: CASSKGQGIGETQYF. The CDR3, as DNA: TGTGCCAGCAGCAAAGGACAGGGGATAGGGGAGACCCAGTACTTC.